The 10 T cell receptor beta chains listed next were all sequenced from one sample in a study of T cells in Graves' hyperthyroidism and ophthalmopathy. What was amplified from RNA transcripts were TCR beta CDR3 regions. Carried out on the TCR CDR3, a first-round RT-PCR used the HTBI primer set. MiXCR was run by TCRdb on the multiplex PCR reads, yielding one entry per CDR3 protein. This table holds approximately 610,000 distinct CDR3 sequences, about 14% found once. Sequencing was performed on blood. These receptor sequences come from a woman in her thirties or forties with Graves' ophthalmopathy.

The V gene is TRBV7-2, the J gene TRBJ1-1; no firm D call. The CDR3 extends over 15 amino acids. Germline CDR1 is SGHTA and CDR2 is FQGNSA. Deletions cut 1 base from V and 1 base from J, with 10 bases between. CDR3 sequence: CASSLGNRRNTEAFF. As DNA, the CDR3 is TGTGCCAGCAGCTTAGGGAACAGACGGAACACTGAAGCTTTCTTT.

This clonotype was detected ten times or more. This sequence joins TRBV19 and TRBJ2-4; D might be TRBD1 (6 bases). V lost 3 bases and J lost 5, with 17 bases in between. Germline V gene data show CDR1 as LNHDA and CDR2 as SQIVND (reference sequence). The CDR3 has 16 amino acids. The DNA for the CDR3 is TGTGCCAGTAGTATCCTCCCCGACAGGCTACAAAACATTCAGTACTTC. This translates into CASSILPDRLQNIQYF.

This clonotype has only a few counts. This rearrangement joins TRBV30 to TRBJ2-7; D is undetermined. The CDR3 has 12 amino acids. Germline values: CDR1 GTSNPN, CDR2 SVGIG (reference sequence). With 2 bases removed from V and 4 bases from J, the gap between germline ends came to 9 bases. The CDR3 region is CAWSRIRYEQYF. DNA of the CDR3: TGTGCCTGGAGTCGTATCAGATACGAGCAGTACTTC.

This sequence joins TRBV12-3 or TRBV12-4 and TRBJ2-7; TRBD2 aligns across 10 bases. This CDR3 region has 16 residues. V was pared by 4 bases and J by 3 bases, with 9 bases of the junction left unmatched. CDR3 nucleotides: TGTGCCAGCAGTTCCCTTCGAGCGGGAGGGCGCTACGAGCAGTACTTC. The encoded protein is CASSSLRAGGRYEQYF.

This clonotype came up a few times. The chain is built from TRBV12-3 or TRBV12-4 and TRBJ1-1; the D is unclear. Trimming shortened V by 1 base and J by 7 bases, and 7 bases separated the two germline ends. CDR3 length: 12 amino acids. DNA of the CDR3: TGTGCCAGCAGTTTAGGTTGGAGTGAAGCTTTCTTT. This translates into CASSLGWSEAFF.

This clonotype was counted at least ten times. The V call is TRBV5-1, the J call TRBJ2-5; weak D call: TRBD1 (5 bases). V was clipped by 4 bases and J by 0 bases, with 13 bases between them. CDR1 SGHRS and CDR2 YFSETQ come from the germline V gene. The CDR3 totals 15 residues. CDR3 amino acids: CASSRQSEYQETQYF. The CDR3 nucleotides read TGCGCCAGCAGCCGACAGTCAGAGTACCAAGAGACCCAGTACTTC.

This clonotype was seen only a few times. This chain connects TRBV25-1 to TRBJ2-5, with D maybe TRBD2 (6 bases). CDR3 length equals 15 residues. Trimming shortened V by 4 bases and J by 1 base, and 13 bases separated the two germline ends. Germline V gene data show CDR1 as MGHDK and CDR2 as SYGVNS. CDR3 region: CASSAGLALQETQYF. For the CDR3, the DNA is TGTGCCAGCAGTGCGGGGCTAGCGCTCCAAGAGACCCAGTACTTC.

The chain has TRBV12-3 or TRBV12-4 and TRBJ2-5; 7 bases line up with TRBD2. Germline trimming cut 4 bases from V and 5 bases from J; bases unmatched to any gene: 10. The CDR3 is 15 amino acids. The CDR3 loop is CASSSPRRESETQYF. As DNA, the CDR3 is TGTGCCAGCAGTTCCCCCCGGCGGGAGAGTGAGACCCAGTACTTC.

The DNA of the CDR3 is TGTGCCAGCAGCGTTCAGCCTACTCTAGAGACCCAGTACTTC. Encoded protein: CASSVQPTLETQYF. V gene TRBV6-1 combines with J gene TRBJ2-5; D is uncertain. The germline V gene encodes CDR1 MNHNS and CDR2 SASEGT. The length of the CDR3 is 14 residues. The germline V and J ends were trimmed by 6 bases and 4 bases, with 15 bases remaining between them.

This clonotype was counted ten times or more. The chain carries TRBV5-1 and TRBJ2-2, with unresolved D. The CDR3 runs 14 residues. V shed 0 bases and J shed 5 bases, with 8 bases lying between them. The V gene's germline CDR1 is SGHRS and CDR2 YFSETQ. The CDR3 loop is CASSLVSRTGELFF. In nucleotides, the CDR3 is TGCGCCAGCAGCTTGGTTTCCCGGACCGGGGAGCTGTTTTTT.